This TCR beta chain was sequenced during a study of cytomegalovirus exposure and HLA in healthy donors. Study-wide findings and caveats: Cytomegalovirus association was listed for approximately 150 TCR beta chains.

A note on this clone: No antigen is known for it.

The J segment lost 4 bases and the V segment lost 0 bases, leaving 5 bases of the junction unmatched. The CDR3 runs to 16 residues. The germline V gene has CDR1 SGHRS and CDR2 YFSETQ. Only in-frame clones appear in the TCRdb table, and some are missing; sequencing was by immunoSEQ multiplex PCR. The table records 250,000 to 300,000 clones, around 90% of them present only once. J is TRBJ2-1 and V is TRBV5-1, with 9 positions matching TRBD2. Sequenced: PBMCs. The TCR comes from a woman under 30 in good health and CMV-seronegative. CDR3 protein: CASSLGGGATYNEQFF. CDR3 sequence (DNA): TGCGCCAGCAGCTTGGGCGGGGGGGCCACTTACAATGAGCAGTTCTTC. Variable domain in full (rest from reference TRBV5-1 and TRBJ2-1): KAGVTQTPRYLIKTRGQQVTLSCSPISGHRSVSWYQQTPGQGLQFLFEYFSETQRNKGNFPGRFSGRQFSNSRSEMNVSTLELGDSALYLCASSLGGGATYNEQFFGPGTRLTVL.